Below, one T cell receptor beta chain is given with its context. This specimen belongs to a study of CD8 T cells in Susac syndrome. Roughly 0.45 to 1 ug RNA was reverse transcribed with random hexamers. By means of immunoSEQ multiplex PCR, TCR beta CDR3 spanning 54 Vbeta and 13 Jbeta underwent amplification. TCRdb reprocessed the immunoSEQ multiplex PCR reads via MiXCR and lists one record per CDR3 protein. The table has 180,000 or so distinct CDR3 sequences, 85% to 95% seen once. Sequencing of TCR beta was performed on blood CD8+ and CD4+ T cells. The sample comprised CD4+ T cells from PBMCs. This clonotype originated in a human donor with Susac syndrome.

The CDR3 is CASSPGRTSASYNEQFF. Written as DNA, the CDR3 is TGCGCCAGCAGCCCTGGACGGACGTCTGCCTCCTACAATGAGCAGTTCTTC. The chain couples TRBV5-1 to TRBJ2-1; D is unclear. From germline, CDR1 is SGHRS and CDR2 YFSETQ. The V end was cut by 4 bases, the J end by 0 bases, with 17 bases between. CDR3 length equals 17 residues.